This T cell receptor (beta chain) was identified during a study of CD4 T cells in relation to SARS-CoV-2 and coronaviruses. There are a few counts of this clone. The antigen remains undetermined. Libraries were prepared by immunoSEQ multiplex PCR; TCRdb keeps only in-frame clonotypes and omits some of them. This table holds about 43,000 clones, roughly 82% found once. V was trimmed by 6 bases and J by 0 bases, leaving 3 bases between them. The CDR3 covers 12 residues. The sequenced sample was naive CD4+ T cells from PBMCs, cultured in vitro. Documented subset: naive CD4+ T cells isolated by negative enrichment. This chain links TRBV12-3 or TRBV12-4 with TRBJ1-5; D gene ambiguous. This clonotype was obtained from an adult with COVID-19. The CDR3 protein is CASRYSNQPQHF. The CDR3 bases are TGTGCCAGCAGGTATAGCAATCAGCCCCAGCATTTT.